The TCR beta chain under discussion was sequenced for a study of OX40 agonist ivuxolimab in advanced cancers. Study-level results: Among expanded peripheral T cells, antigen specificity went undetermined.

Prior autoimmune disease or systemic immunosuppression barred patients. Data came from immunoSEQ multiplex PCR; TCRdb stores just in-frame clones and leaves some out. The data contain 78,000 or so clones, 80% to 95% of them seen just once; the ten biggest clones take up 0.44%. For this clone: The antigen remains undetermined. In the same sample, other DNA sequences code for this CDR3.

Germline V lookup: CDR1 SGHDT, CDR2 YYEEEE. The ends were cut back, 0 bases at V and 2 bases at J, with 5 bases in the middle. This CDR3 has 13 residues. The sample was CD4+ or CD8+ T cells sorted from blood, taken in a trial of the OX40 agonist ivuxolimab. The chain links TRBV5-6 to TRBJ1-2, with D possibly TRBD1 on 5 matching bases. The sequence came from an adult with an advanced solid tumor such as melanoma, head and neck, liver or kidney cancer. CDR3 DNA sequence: TGTGCCAGCAGCTTGGGACAGAACTATGGCTACACCTTC. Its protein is CASSLGQNYGYTF.